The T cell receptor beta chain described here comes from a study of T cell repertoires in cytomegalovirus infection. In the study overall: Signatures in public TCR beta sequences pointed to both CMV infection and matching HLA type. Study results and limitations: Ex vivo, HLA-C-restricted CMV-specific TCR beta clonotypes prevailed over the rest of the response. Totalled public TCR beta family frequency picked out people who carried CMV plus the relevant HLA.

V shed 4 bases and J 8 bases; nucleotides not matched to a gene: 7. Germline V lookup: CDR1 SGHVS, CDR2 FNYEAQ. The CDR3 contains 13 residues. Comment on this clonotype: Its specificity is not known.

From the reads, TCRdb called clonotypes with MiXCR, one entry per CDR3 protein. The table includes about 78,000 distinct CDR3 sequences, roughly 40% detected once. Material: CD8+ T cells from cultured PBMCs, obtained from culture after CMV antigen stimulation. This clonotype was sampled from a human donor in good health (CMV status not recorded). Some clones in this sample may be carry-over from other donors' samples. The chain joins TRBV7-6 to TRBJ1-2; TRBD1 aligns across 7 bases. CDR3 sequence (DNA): TGTGCCAGCAGCTCCCAGGGGGTGGGAGGCTACACCTTC. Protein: CASSSQGVGGYTF.